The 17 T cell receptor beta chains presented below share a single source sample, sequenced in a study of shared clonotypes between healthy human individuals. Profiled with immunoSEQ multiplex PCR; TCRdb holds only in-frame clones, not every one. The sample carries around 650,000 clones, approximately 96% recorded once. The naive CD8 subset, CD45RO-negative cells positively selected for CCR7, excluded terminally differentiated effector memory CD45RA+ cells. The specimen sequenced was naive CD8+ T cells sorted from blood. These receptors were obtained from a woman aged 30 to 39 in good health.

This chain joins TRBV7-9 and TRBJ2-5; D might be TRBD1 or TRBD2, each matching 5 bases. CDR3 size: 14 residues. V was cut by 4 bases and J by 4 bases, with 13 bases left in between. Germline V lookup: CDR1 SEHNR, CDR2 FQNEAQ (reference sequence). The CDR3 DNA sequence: TGTGCCAGCAGCTCGGGACGAGAAGGAGAGACCCAGTACTTC. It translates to CASSSGREGETQYF.

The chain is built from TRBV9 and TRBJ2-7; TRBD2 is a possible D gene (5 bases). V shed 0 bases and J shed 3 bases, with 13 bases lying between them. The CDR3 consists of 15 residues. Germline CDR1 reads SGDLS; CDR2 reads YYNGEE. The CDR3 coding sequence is TGTGCCAGCAGCGTAGAATCCGGGGTTTACTACGAGCAGTACTTC. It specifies CASSVESGVYYEQYF.

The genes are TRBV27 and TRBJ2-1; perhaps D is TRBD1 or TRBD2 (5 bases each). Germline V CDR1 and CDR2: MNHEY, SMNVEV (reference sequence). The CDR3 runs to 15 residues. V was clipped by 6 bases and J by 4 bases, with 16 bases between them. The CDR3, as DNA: TGTGCCAGCAGCCTGACCGGGACGGGATACAATGAGCAGTTCTTC. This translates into CASSLTGTGYNEQFF.

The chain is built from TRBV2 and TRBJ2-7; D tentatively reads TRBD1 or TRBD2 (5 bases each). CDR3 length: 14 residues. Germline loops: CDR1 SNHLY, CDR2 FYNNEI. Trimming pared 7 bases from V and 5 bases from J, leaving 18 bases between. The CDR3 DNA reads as TGTGCCAGCACCGGGGTAAAGGGGCGCGACGAGCAGTACTTC. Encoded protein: CASTGVKGRDEQYF.

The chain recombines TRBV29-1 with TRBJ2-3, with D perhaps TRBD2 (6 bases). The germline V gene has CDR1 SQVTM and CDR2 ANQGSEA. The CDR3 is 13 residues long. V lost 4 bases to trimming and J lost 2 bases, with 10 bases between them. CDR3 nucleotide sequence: TGCAGCGTTGTAGCGGTCCTCACAGATACGCAGTATTTT. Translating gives CSVVAVLTDTQYF.

Written as DNA, the CDR3 is TGTGCCAGCAGCTTATCCAGGATGGGATATAGCAATCAGCCCCAGCATTTT. Residues: CASSLSRMGYSNQPQHF. The chain links TRBV7-8 to TRBJ1-5; D is ambiguous. CDR1 and CDR2 (germline): SGHVS, FQNEAQ. Trimming cost V 2 bases and J 0 bases, with 14 bases left between them. This CDR3 has 17 residues.

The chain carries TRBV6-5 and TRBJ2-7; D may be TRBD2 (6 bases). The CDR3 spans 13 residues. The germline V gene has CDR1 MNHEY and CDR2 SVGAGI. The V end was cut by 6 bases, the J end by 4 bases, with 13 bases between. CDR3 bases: TGTGCCAGCAGCCCCTACGGGGGTTACGAGCAGTACTTC. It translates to CASSPYGGYEQYF.

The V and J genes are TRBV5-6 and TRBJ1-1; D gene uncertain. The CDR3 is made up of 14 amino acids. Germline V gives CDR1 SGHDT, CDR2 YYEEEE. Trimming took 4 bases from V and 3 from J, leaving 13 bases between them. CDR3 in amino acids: CASSAERSHTEAFF. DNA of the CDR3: TGTGCCAGCAGCGCAGAGAGGAGCCACACTGAAGCTTTCTTT.

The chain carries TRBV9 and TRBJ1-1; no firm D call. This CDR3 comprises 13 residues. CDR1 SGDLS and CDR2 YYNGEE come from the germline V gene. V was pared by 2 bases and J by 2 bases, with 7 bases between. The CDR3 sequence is CASSVVSNTEAFF. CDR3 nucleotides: TGTGCCAGCAGCGTGGTCAGTAACACTGAAGCTTTCTTT.

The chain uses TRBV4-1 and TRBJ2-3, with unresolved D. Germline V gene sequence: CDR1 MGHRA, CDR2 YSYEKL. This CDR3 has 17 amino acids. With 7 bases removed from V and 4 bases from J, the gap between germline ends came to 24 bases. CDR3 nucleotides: TGCGCCAGCAAGGTCAGTGAAAGGGATTGGGCACCAGATACGCAGTATTTT. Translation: CASKVSERDWAPDTQYF.

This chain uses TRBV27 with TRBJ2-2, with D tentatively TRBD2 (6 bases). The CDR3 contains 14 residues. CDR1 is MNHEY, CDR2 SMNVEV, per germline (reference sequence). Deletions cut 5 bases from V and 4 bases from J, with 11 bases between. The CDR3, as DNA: TGTGCCAGCAGTAGCGGGCAGGGCACCGGGGAGCTGTTTTTT. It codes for CASSSGQGTGELFF.

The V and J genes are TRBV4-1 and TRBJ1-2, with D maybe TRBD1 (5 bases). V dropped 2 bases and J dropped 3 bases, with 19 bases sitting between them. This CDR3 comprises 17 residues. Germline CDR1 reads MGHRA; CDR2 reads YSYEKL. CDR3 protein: CASSQIWRRGPHYGYTF. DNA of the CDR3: TGCGCCAGCAGCCAAATTTGGCGTAGGGGCCCCCACTATGGCTACACCTTC.

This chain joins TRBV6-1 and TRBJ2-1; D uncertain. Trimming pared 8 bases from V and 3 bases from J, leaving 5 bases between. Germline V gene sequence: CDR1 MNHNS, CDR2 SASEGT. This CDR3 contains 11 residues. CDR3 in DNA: TGTGCCAGCCCGCGCTACAATGAGCAGTTCTTC. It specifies CASPRYNEQFF.

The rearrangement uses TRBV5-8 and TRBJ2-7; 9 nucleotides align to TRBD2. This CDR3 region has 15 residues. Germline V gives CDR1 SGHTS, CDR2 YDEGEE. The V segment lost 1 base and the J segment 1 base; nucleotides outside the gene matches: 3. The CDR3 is CASSLKLAGSYEQYF. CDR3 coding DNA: TGTGCCAGCAGCTTGAAACTAGCGGGTTCCTACGAGCAGTACTTC. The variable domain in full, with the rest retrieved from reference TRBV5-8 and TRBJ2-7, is EAGVTQSPTHLIKTRGQQATLRCSPISGHTSVYWYQQALGLGLQFLLWYDEGEERNRGNFPPRFSGRQFPNYSSELNVNALELEDSALYLCASSLKLAGSYEQYFGPGTRLTVT.

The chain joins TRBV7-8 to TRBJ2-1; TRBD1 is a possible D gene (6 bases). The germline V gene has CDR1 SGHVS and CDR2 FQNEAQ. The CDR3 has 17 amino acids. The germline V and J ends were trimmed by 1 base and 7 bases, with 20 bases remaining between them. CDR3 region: CASSLEQTGHTPNEQFF. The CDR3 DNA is TGTGCCAGCAGCTTAGAACAGACGGGACATACACCGAATGAGCAGTTCTTC. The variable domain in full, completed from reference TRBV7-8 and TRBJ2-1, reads GAGVSQSPRYKVAKRGQDVALRCDPISGHVSLFWYQQALGQGPEFLTYFQNEAQLDKSGLPSDRFFAERPEGSVSTLKIQRTQQEDSAVYLCASSLEQTGHTPNEQFFGPGTRLTVL.

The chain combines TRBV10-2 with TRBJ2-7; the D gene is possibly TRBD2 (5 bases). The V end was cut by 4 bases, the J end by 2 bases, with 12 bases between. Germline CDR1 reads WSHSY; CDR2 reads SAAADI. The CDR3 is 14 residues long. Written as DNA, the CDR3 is TGCGCCAGCAGTGTTGGTCGGACTGCCTACGAGCAGTACTTC. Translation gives CASSVGRTAYEQYF.

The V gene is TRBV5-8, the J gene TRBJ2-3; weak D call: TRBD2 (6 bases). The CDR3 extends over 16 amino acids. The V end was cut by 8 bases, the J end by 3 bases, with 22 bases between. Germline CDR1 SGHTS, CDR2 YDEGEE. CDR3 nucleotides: TGTGCCAGGAAAAGCGTGGGGGAGGAGGGGACAGATACGCAGTATTTT. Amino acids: CARKSVGEEGTDTQYF. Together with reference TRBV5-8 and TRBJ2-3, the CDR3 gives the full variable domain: EAGVTQSPTHLIKTRGQQATLRCSPISGHTSVYWYQQALGLGLQFLLWYDEGEERNRGNFPPRFSGRQFPNYSSELNVNALELEDSALYLCARKSVGEEGTDTQYFGPGTRLTVL.